This T cell receptor beta chain is from a study of beta chain features in type 1 diabetes. Study background: In age, gender and cell yields, patients were similar to healthy donors.

Whole-study results and caveats: Shorter TCRB CDR3s, moderately but significantly so, were found in Type 1 diabetes patients in all four CD4+ subsets. cDNA-based sequencing might over-represent cells highly expressing TCR. The study found that naive, central memory and Treg TCRB repertoires appeared more similar in patients than in healthy donors.

Expressed TCRB transcripts got sequenced, as all isolated RNA was reverse transcribed. Naive, central memory and regulatory T cell samples came to a mean of roughly 4 million reads. The repertoire was sequenced with immunoSEQ multiplex PCR; TCRdb's copy has only in-frame clones and lacks some. The data show roughly 340,000 clones, around an eighth seen once. Germline loops: CDR1 SGHRS, CDR2 YFSETQ. CDR3 size: 14 residues. V lost 7 bases and J lost 4, with 14 bases in between. This clone came up a few times. Its antigen remains unidentified. The sample taken for sequencing was naive CD4+ T cells from blood. This clonotype originated in a young woman with type 1 diabetes. V is TRBV5-1 and J is TRBJ2-2, with a possible D match to TRBD2 (6 bases). The CDR3 coding sequence is TGCGCCAGCTCCACAAGCGGGCCCACCGGGGAGCTGTTTTTT. This codes for CASSTSGPTGELFF.